These T cell receptor beta chains were read from a single sample in a study of blood T cells in healthy people across ages. Using its own MiXCR run on the 5' RACE reads, TCRdb lists one record per CDR3 protein. The sample has roughly 1.5 million distinct CDR3 sequences, roughly two fifths seen once. The sequenced sample consisted of blood. These receptors were taken from a woman aged 18-30 years in good health. The CDR3 runs from the conserved cysteine through the conserved F or W. Each record gives: clone size, V gene, J gene, D gene, CDR3 DNA, CDR3 protein. A D gene is named only where the DNA matches it firmly. Clone size is stated in some rows and not others, as once, few, many or a class when expanded.

size: few
V: TRBV2
J: TRBJ1-5
D: .
DNA: TGTGCCAGCAGTGCTGAGGACTCCAGGGTATCTCAGCCCCAGCATTTT
CDR3: CASSAEDSRVSQPQHF

size: many
V: TRBV2
J: TRBJ2-3
D: .
DNA: TGTGCCAGCAGTGCGGAACGCACAGATACGCAGTATTTT
CDR3: CASSAERTDTQYF

size: .
V: TRBV30
J: TRBJ2-1
D: TRBD2
DNA: TGTGCCTGGACTAGCGGGAGGGCCCACAATGAGCAGTTCTTC
CDR3: CAWTSGRAHNEQFF

size: .
V: TRBV10-3
J: TRBJ2-7
D: TRBD1
DNA: TGTGCCATCAGTGAGTCCCGGGACAGCCGTGAGCAGTACTTC
CDR3: CAISESRDSREQYF

size: few
V: TRBV3-1
J: TRBJ1-2
D: .
DNA: TGTGCTAGCAGCCTAGGACAGAGCACCTATGGCTACACCTTC
CDR3: CASSLGQSTYGYTF

size: .
V: TRBV27
J: TRBJ2-1
D: .
DNA: TGTGCCACGTCCACAGGGCATGAGCAGTTCTTC
CDR3: CATSTGHEQFF

size: few
V: TRBV5-1
J: TRBJ2-1
D: .
DNA: TGCGCCAGCAGCTCGGCAGACCGGACAATACGGGACAATGAGCAGTTCTTC
CDR3: CASSSADRTIRDNEQFF

size: few
V: TRBV21-1
J: TRBJ1-2
D: .
DNA: TGTGCCAGCAGCAAAGTAAAAACAGGGGTTAACTATGGCTACACCTTC
CDR3: CASSKVKTGVNYGYTF

size: .
V: TRBV27
J: TRBJ2-5
D: TRBD1
DNA: TGTGCCAGCAGTGGTTGGAGGACAGGGGAGACCCAGTACTTC
CDR3: CASSGWRTGETQYF

size: once
V: TRBV28
J: TRBJ2-7
D: TRBD2
DNA: TGTGCCAGCAGTCTCGGGGGGGAGGGTTCCTACGAGCAGTACTTC
CDR3: CASSLGGEGSYEQYF

size: few
V: TRBV27
J: TRBJ1-1
D: .
DNA: TGTGCCAGCAGGAACGACCGACAGGTAAATGAAGCTTTCTTT
CDR3: CASRNDRQVNEAFF

size: .
V: TRBV7-2
J: TRBJ2-5
D: .
DNA: TGTGCCAGCAGCTTACCTGTTGCGGGGGAGACCCAGTACTTC
CDR3: CASSLPVAGETQYF

size: .
V: TRBV30
J: TRBJ1-5
D: TRBD1
DNA: TGTGCCTGGAGTGGACAGGGGTTAGTAAATCAGCCCCAGCATTTT
CDR3: CAWSGQGLVNQPQHF

size: .
V: TRBV24-1
J: TRBJ1-5
D: .
DNA: TGTGCCACCAGTGATAGCCCGGGCAGGCTAGATCAGCCCCAGCATTTT
CDR3: CATSDSPGRLDQPQHF